This T cell receptor beta chain was recovered during a study of blood T cells in healthy people across ages. Overall study results and limits: Diversity estimates drawn from one million T cells were deemed underestimates. For the donors, CMV status was unknown and possibly confounded expanded clonotype changes.

This clonotype was counted between two and nine times. The antigen remains unidentified. A second about 7 to 11 cycle PCR used barcoded and J-beta primers. In TCRdb, the 5' RACE reads were re-called with MiXCR into one record per CDR3 protein. The top ten hold around 40% of the sample, which has over 700,000 distinct CDR3 sequences, approximately 55% seen once. Samples each had at least 5 micrograms of total RNA extracted. Trimming took off 3 bases at V and 0 bases at J, with 12 bases between the two ends. The CDR3 extends over 15 amino acids. Germline CDR1 is SGHAT and CDR2 is FQNNGV. The clonotype originates from a man older than 75 in good health. V gene TRBV11-2 combines with J gene TRBJ2-7, with D unclear. Material: blood. DNA of the CDR3: TGTGCCAGCAGCTTGACGGGCCGGAGCTCCTACGAGCAGTACTTC. It yields the protein CASSLTGRSSYEQYF.